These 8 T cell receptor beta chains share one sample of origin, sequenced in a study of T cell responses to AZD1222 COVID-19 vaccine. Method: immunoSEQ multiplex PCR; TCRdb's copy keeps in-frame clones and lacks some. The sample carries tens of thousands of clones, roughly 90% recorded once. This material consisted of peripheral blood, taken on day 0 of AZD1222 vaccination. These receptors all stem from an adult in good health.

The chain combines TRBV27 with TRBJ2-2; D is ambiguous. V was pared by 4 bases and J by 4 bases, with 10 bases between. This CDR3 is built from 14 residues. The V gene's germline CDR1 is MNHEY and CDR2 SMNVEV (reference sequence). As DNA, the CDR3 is TGTGCCAGCAGTTCCGTTGGTAGCACCGGGGAGCTGTTTTTT. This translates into CASSSVGSTGELFF.

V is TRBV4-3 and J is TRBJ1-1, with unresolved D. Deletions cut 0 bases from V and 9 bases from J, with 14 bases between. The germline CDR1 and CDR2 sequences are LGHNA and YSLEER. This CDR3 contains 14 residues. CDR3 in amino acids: CASSQDPNTRKAFF. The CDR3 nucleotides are TGCGCCAGCAGCCAAGATCCCAACACCCGCAAAGCTTTCTTT.

DNA for the CDR3: TGTGCCAGCAGCGTGACAGGGGAGGGAGGCTACACCTTC. It is translated as CASSVTGEGGYTF. The genes are TRBV25-1 and TRBJ1-2; 8 bases line up with TRBD1. Germline V gene sequence: CDR1 MGHDK, CDR2 SYGVNS. Trimming cost V 6 bases and J 8 bases; bases outside gene matches: 8. The length of the CDR3 is 13 residues.

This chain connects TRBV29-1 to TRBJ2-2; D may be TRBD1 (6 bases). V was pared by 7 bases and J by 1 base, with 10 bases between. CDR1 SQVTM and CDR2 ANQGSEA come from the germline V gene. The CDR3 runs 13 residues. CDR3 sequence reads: CSADRQNTGELFF. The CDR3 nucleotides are TGCAGCGCCGACAGGCAGAACACCGGGGAGCTGTTTTTT.

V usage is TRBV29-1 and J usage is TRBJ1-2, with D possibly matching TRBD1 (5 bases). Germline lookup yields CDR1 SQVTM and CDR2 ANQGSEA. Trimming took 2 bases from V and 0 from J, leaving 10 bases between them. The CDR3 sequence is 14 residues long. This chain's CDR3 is CSVEKPTANYGYTF. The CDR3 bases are TGCAGCGTTGAAAAACCGACAGCTAACTATGGCTACACCTTC.

DNA for the CDR3: TGTGCCAGCATCATCCAGGGATTTATCACTGAAGCTTTCTTT. It yields the protein CASIIQGFITEAFF. The gene calls are TRBV2 and TRBJ1-1; weak D call: TRBD1 (5 bases). Germline lookup yields CDR1 SNHLY and CDR2 FYNNEI. Deletions cut 7 bases from V and 4 bases from J, with 16 bases between. The CDR3 contains 14 residues. Full variable domain (missing parts from reference TRBV2 and TRBJ1-1): EPEVTQTPSHQVTQMGQEVILRCVPISNHLYFYWYRQILGQKVEFLVSFYNNEISEKSEIFDDQFSVERPDGSNFTLKIRSTKLEDSAMYFCASIIQGFITEAFFGQGTRLTVV.

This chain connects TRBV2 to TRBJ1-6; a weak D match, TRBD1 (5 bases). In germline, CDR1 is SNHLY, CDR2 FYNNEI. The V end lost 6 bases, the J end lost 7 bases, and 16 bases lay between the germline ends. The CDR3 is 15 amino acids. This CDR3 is CASRINTGANSPLHF. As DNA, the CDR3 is TGTGCCAGCAGGATCAACACCGGGGCGAATTCACCCCTCCACTTT.

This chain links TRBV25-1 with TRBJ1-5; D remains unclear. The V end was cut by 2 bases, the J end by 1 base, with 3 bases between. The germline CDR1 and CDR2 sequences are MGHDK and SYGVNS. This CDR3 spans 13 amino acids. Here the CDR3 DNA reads TGTGCCAGCAGTGAAGGGAGCAATCAGCCCCAGCATTTT. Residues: CASSEGSNQPQHF.